The sequence of this T cell receptor beta chain was determined in a study of long-term antiretroviral therapy in people with HIV. Overall study results and limits: Relative to control repertoires, HIV repertoires exhibited narrower CDR3 length ranges. Post-ART diversity increased but stayed below transplant donor controls. The ART regimens used between about 2004 and 2017 may be less effective than current ones. Missing from the dataset were any data on ART adherence, viral resistance or therapy changes.

The CDR3 sequence is 14 residues long. Per the germline V gene, CDR1 is PRHDT and CDR2 is FYEKMQ (reference sequence). The ends were cut back, 5 bases at V and 6 bases at J, with 17 bases in the middle. The authors ran the immunoSEQ assay, v3.0, at survey level. The protocol was immunoSEQ multiplex PCR, while the TCRdb copy is restricted to in-frame clones and leaves out a portion. The data show about 28,000 clones, with less than 90% seen just once and 6.2% held by the top ten. With regard to this clone: Its antigen is as yet unknown.

The chain is built from TRBV13 and TRBJ2-7; D gene unclear. The input for sequencing was unsorted PBMCs, taken 0.4 years after starting antiretroviral therapy. This receptor was taken from a man younger than 30 with HIV. CDR3 region: CASSAGGVGLEQYF. The DNA of the CDR3 is TGTGCCAGCAGCGCAGGTGGGGTAGGCCTCGAGCAGTACTTC. The variable domain in full, with the rest retrieved from reference TRBV13 and TRBJ2-7, is AAGVIQSPRHLIKEKRETATLKCYPIPRHDTVYWYQQGPGQDPQFLISFYEKMQSDKGSIPDRFSAQQFSDYHSELNMSSLELGDSALYFCASSAGGVGLEQYFGPGTRLTVT.